One sample yielded the 9 T cell receptor beta chains listed below, sequenced in a study of response to subunit inactivated influenza vaccine. TCRdb re-analysed the RT-PCR reads in MiXCR, keeping a single row per CDR3 protein. The sample yields over 800,000 distinct CDR3 sequences, about 20% seen once. Specimen: PBMCs from blood, collected 4 to 6 days after vaccination. Receptor source: a man between 45 and 60 years old who received an inactivated influenza vaccine.

The chain combines TRBV7-2 with TRBJ2-1; tentative D call: TRBD2 (5 bases). With 1 base removed from V and 0 bases from J, the gap between germline ends came to 10 bases. This CDR3 contains 16 residues. Germline CDR1 SGHTA, CDR2 FQGNSA. This CDR3 reads CASSLGTGNSYNEQFF. CDR3 nucleotide sequence: TGTGCCAGCAGCTTAGGAACGGGGAACTCCTACAATGAGCAGTTCTTC.

V gene TRBV7-6 combines with J gene TRBJ1-5, with D unclear. The V and J ends lost 1 base and 7 bases respectively, with 8 bases between them. The CDR3 consists of 13 residues. Germline V lookup: CDR1 SGHVS, CDR2 FNYEAQ. The CDR3: CASSLETGQPQHF. Here the CDR3 DNA reads TGTGCCAGCAGCTTAGAAACCGGCCAGCCCCAGCATTTT.

V gene TRBV20-1 combines with J gene TRBJ1-1; D ambiguous. CDR1 and CDR2 (germline): DFQATT, SNEGSKA (reference sequence). V was clipped by 2 bases and J by 0 bases, with 10 bases between them. The CDR3 has 14 amino acids. CDR3 protein: CSARNPGLNTEAFF. DNA for the CDR3: TGCAGTGCTAGAAATCCGGGTCTGAACACTGAAGCTTTCTTT.

This clonotype occurred a few times. This chain uses TRBV5-6 with TRBJ2-1; TRBD1 matches 9 bases. The CDR3 runs to 16 residues. J lost 2 bases, V lost 3 bases, and 6 bases had no gene match. Germline CDR1 SGHDT, CDR2 YYEEEE. The CDR3 coding sequence is TGTGCCAGCAGCTCCGAAGGACAGGGGACCTACAATGAGCAGTTCTTC. Translating it yields CASSSEGQGTYNEQFF.

This clonotype was counted a few times. This chain connects TRBV9 to TRBJ2-3, with D uncertain. This CDR3 comprises 13 residues. V lost 0 bases and J lost 6, with 8 bases in between. Germline assignment: CDR1 SGDLS and CDR2 YYNGEE. For the CDR3, the DNA is TGTGCCAGCAGCGTAGACTCCTACGATACGCAGTATTTT. Its translation: CASSVDSYDTQYF.

This clonotype was recorded a few times. The gene calls are TRBV19 and TRBJ1-2; no clear D. This CDR3 region has 15 residues. CDR1 LNHDA and CDR2 SQIVND come from the germline V gene (reference sequence). V was trimmed by 3 bases and J by 2 bases, leaving 13 bases between them. The CDR3 nucleotides read TGTGCCAGTAGTATCTCAGGCTCTAACAACTATGGCTACACCTTC. Residues: CASSISGSNNYGYTF.

The rearrangement links TRBV7-2 to TRBJ2-5, with D possibly being TRBD2 (6 bases). Germline loops: CDR1 SGHTA, CDR2 FQGNSA. CDR3 length: 14 residues. Between the trimmed V and J ends, which lost 5 bases and 4 bases, there was a span of 14 bases. Here the CDR3 DNA reads TGTGCCAGCAGCGTTTCCCGGGACTCAGAGACCCAGTACTTC. Residues: CASSVSRDSETQYF.

The chain is built from TRBV11-2 and TRBJ1-1; a possible D gene is TRBD1 (5 bases). CDR3 length: 16 residues. Trimming took off 0 bases at V and 5 bases at J, with 16 bases between the two ends. CDR1 is SGHAT, CDR2 FQNNGV, per germline. CDR3 nucleotide sequence: TGTGCCAGCAGCTTAGATCTTGGGACCCCGGGTACTGAAGCTTTCTTT. Residues: CASSLDLGTPGTEAFF. Full variable domain (missing parts from reference TRBV11-2 and TRBJ1-1): EAGVAQSPRYKIIEKRQSVAFWCNPISGHATLYWYQQILGQGPKLLIQFQNNGVVDDSQLPKDRFSAERLKGVDSTLKIQPAKLEDSAVYLCASSLDLGTPGTEAFFGQGTRLTVV.

V gene TRBV4-3 combines with J gene TRBJ2-1; D gene uncertain. Germline lookup yields CDR1 LGHNA and CDR2 YSLEER. This CDR3 has 15 residues. V was pared by 0 bases and J by 7 bases, with 13 bases between. The CDR3 DNA sequence: TGCGCCAGCAGCCAAGATATTCAAAAGAGGAATGAGCAGTTCTTC. It yields the protein CASSQDIQKRNEQFF.